Listed below are T cell receptor beta chains from one sample, sequenced in a study of blood T cell repertoires in COVID-19. The assay was immunoSEQ multiplex PCR, and TCRdb's table has in-frame clones only and misses some. The sample carries about 210,000 clones, 87% recorded once. The sequencing sample was made of PBMCs or T cells enriched from blood (not recorded which). Every receptor here comes from a man aged 18 to 35 with acute COVID-19. Each CDR3 is given without its conserved first and last residue. Fields, in order: V gene, J gene, CDR3 protein.

V: TRBV6-5
J: TRBJ2-1
CDR3: ASSYSGQGIDEQF

V: TRBV29-1
J: TRBJ1-4
CDR3: SVGVGRENNEKLF

V: TRBV30
J: TRBJ2-7
CDR3: AWSVEPLNEQY

V: TRBV19
J: TRBJ1-2
CDR3: ASSTSGSNYGYT

V: TRBV4-2
J: TRBJ2-7
CDR3: ASSQVGLAGFYEQY

V: TRBV27
J: TRBJ1-5
CDR3: ASSPTGGFNSNQPQH

V: TRBV7-9
J: TRBJ2-1
CDR3: ASSLRVGGSYNEQF

V: TRBV6-5
J: TRBJ2-7
CDR3: ASSFSDRGYEQY

V: TRBV6-5
J: TRBJ2-2
CDR3: ATRTGDTGELF

V: TRBV27
J: TRBJ2-1
CDR3: ASSFSSGRSYNEQF

V: TRBV13
J: TRBJ2-5
CDR3: ASSTQWTSGIQETQY

V: TRBV25-1
J: TRBJ2-3
CDR3: ASSDSDSDTQY

V: TRBV6-5
J: TRBJ1-2
CDR3: ASSTDRGVGGYT

V: TRBV19
J: TRBJ1-2
CDR3: ASSPGGRDYGYT

V: TRBV11-2
J: TRBJ2-2
CDR3: ASSRPRAGELF

V: TRBV19
J: TRBJ2-7
CDR3: ASSAAGEGYEQY

V: TRBV28
J: TRBJ2-1
CDR3: ASRLMTVSYNEQF

V: TRBV21-1
J: TRBJ2-7
CDR3: ASSKAWTSVYYEQY

V: TRBV6-1
J: TRBJ2-7
CDR3: ASSDRVYEQY

V: TRBV2
J: TRBJ2-1
CDR3: ASRPDRPWDNEQF

V: TRBV6-1
J: TRBJ1-4
CDR3: ASSAAGTWGSTTNEKLF

V: TRBV11-2
J: TRBJ1-4
CDR3: ASSALGEKLF

V: TRBV28
J: TRBJ2-7
CDR3: ASRKLAGSSYEQY

V: TRBV10-3
J: TRBJ2-5
CDR3: AISRSTSVFGETQY

V: TRBV28
J: TRBJ1-1
CDR3: ASTPQGVGTEAF

V: TRBV30
J: TRBJ2-3
CDR3: AWEYSFQASVTDTQY

V: TRBV28
J: TRBJ2-1
CDR3: ASSWETGTVSQDWNEQF

V: TRBV30
J: TRBJ2-6
CDR3: AWSAGTGANVLT

V: TRBV4-3
J: TRBJ2-2
CDR3: ASSHGLAGVTGELF

V: TRBV30
J: TRBJ2-4
CDR3: AWSVNVWGSRSKNIQY

V: TRBV14
J: TRBJ1-6
CDR3: ASSQDDGSHWGQYSPLH

V: TRBV27
J: TRBJ1-2
CDR3: ASAPTGANYGYT

V: TRBV28
J: TRBJ1-3
CDR3: ASSSGSGNTIY

V: TRBV27
J: TRBJ2-3
CDR3: ASSPPGSGPDTQY

V: TRBV24-1
J: TRBJ2-1
CDR3: ATSDRQGSSYNEQF

V: TRBV18
J: TRBJ2-5
CDR3: ASSPRTGGGETQY

V: TRBV7-3
J: TRBJ2-1
CDR3: ASSLLAGSNDEQF

V: TRBV11-3
J: TRBJ2-1
CDR3: ASSPPDRGPYNEQF

V: TRBV19
J: TRBJ2-3
CDR3: ASSIDRTGADTQY